These T cell receptor beta chains were read from a single sample in a study of T cells in Graves' hyperthyroidism and ophthalmopathy. From the multiplex PCR reads, TCRdb called clonotypes with MiXCR, one entry per CDR3 protein. Of 200,000 to 250,000 distinct CDR3 sequences in the sample, about 15% were seen once. The sequencing sample was made of blood. These receptors came from a woman aged 45-65 years with Graves' hyperthyroidism. Both conserved end residues are part of each CDR3. A D gene is named only where the DNA matches it firmly. The size entry is marked missing in some rows and otherwise reads once, few, many or a size class.

few,TRBJ2-3,15,TRBD2,TRBV19,TGTGCCAGTAGTATCTCTAGCGGGACCACAGATACGCAGTATTTT,CASSISSGTTDTQYF
many,TRBJ2-1,14,NA,TRBV20-1,TGCAGTGCTAGGGCAGCGGAGGCGTGGGATGAGCAGTTCTTC,CSARAAEAWDEQFF
many,TRBJ2-2,15,TRBD2,TRBV28,TGTGCCAGCAGTTTTAGCGGGAGTTACACCGGGGAGCTGTTTTTT,CASSFSGSYTGELFF
many,TRBJ2-1,12,NA,TRBV7-9,TGTGCCAGCAGTCTCGAGTTCAATGAGCAGTTCTTC,CASSLEFNEQFF
NA,TRBJ1-1,14,TRBD1,TRBV5-5,TGTGCCAGCAGTTGGACAGGAGCGAACACTGAAGCTTTCTTT,CASSWTGANTEAFF
many,TRBJ1-5,16,TRBD1,TRBV7-9,TGTGCCAGCAGCTTAGGACAGGGGGCTTACAATCAGCCCCAGCATTTT,CASSLGQGAYNQPQHF
many,TRBJ2-7,16,TRBD2,TRBV7-2,TGTGCCAGCAGCTTATTAAAGGGTGGCGGGAGCTACGAGCAGTACTTC,CASSLLKGGGSYEQYF
NA,TRBJ1-3,12,NA,TRBV7-8,TGTGCCAGCAGGGACCGCCGAAACACCATATATTTT,CASRDRRNTIYF
many,TRBJ2-7,12,NA,TRBV28,TGTGCCAGCAGTTTTGGTTTGAAGGAGCAGTACTTC,CASSFGLKEQYF
many,TRBJ2-7,16,NA,TRBV6-5,TGTGCCAGCAGTTACTCCTCGGGAGCGGGCTTCTACGAGCAGTACTTC,CASSYSSGAGFYEQYF
NA,TRBJ1-5,13,NA,TRBV6-5,TGTGTCAGCAGTCCCTCGCTTAATCAGCCCCAGCATTTT,CVSSPSLNQPQHF
many,TRBJ1-5,15,NA,TRBV28,TGTGCCAGCAGCCCACTCGGACAGAACAATCAGCCCCAGCATTTT,CASSPLGQNNQPQHF
NA,TRBJ2-1,15,TRBD2,TRBV7-6,TGTGCCAGCAGCTTAGCTGCGGGAGGGGACCATGAGCAGTTCTTC,CASSLAAGGDHEQFF
many,TRBJ1-3,20,TRBD1,TRBV11-2,TGTGCCAGCAGCCCCCCCTCCGGGACAGGAGGGATCATCTCTGGAAACACCATATATTTT,CASSPPSGTGGIISGNTIYF
few,TRBJ2-4,16,NA,TRBV12-3/TRBV12-4,TGTGCCAGCAGTTACTCTTTACTCCTAGCCAAAAACATTCAGTACTTC,CASSYSLLLAKNIQYF
many,TRBJ1-1,15,NA,TRBV7-8,TGTGCCAGCAGCTTAGGGGGTAGGGGAAACACTGAAGCTTTCTTT,CASSLGGRGNTEAFF
many,TRBJ2-7,13,NA,TRBV19,TGTGCCAGTCGCCCCGGCGGGGGCCACGAGCAGTACTTC,CASRPGGGHEQYF
NA,TRBJ1-2,14,TRBD1,TRBV27,TGTGCCAGCAGTTTCGGGGGACAGTCGTATGGCTACACCTTC,CASSFGGQSYGYTF
many,TRBJ2-5,14,NA,TRBV6-1,TGTGCCAGCAGTCTACATAGGTACCAAGAGACCCAGTACTTC,CASSLHRYQETQYF
many,TRBJ2-7,17,TRBD2,TRBV28,TGTGCCAGCAGTTCCCCGAGGGCTAGCGGGAGTTCTTACGAGCAGTACTTC,CASSSPRASGSSYEQYF
many,TRBJ2-5,15,TRBD1,TRBV12-3/TRBV12-4,TGTGCCAGCAGATCGACAGGGGTAGGCCAGGAGACCCAGTACTTC,CASRSTGVGQETQYF
many,TRBJ2-2,13,TRBD1,TRBV29-1,TGCAGCGGGGGACAGGGGCACACCGGGGAGCTGTTTTTT,CSGGQGHTGELFF
many,TRBJ2-2,13,NA,TRBV3-1,TGTGCCAGCAGCCGATCCCCGGACGGGGAGCTGTTTTTT,CASSRSPDGELFF
few,TRBJ1-6,15,TRBD1,TRBV12-3/TRBV12-4,TGTGCCAGCAGTTTCGGGACAGGGGGGAATTCACCCCTCCACTTT,CASSFGTGGNSPLHF
many,TRBJ2-3,13,NA,TRBV11-3,TGTGCCAGCAGCTTGCGACTAGTCGATACGCAGTATTTT,CASSLRLVDTQYF
many,TRBJ2-1,15,NA,TRBV20-1,TGCAGTGCTAGACTCCTAGTTGGCTCCTACAATGAGCAGTTCTTC,CSARLLVGSYNEQFF
many,TRBJ2-7,14,TRBD1,TRBV7-9,TGTGCCAGCAGCTCTTTGGACAGGGGGCCCGAGCAGTACTTC,CASSSLDRGPEQYF
many,TRBJ1-5,15,NA,TRBV28,TGTGCCAGCAGTCCTACCTTCGGGGGGAATCAGCCCCAGCATTTT,CASSPTFGGNQPQHF
NA,TRBJ1-1,14,NA,TRBV11-3,TGTGCCAGCAGCCTCCGGGCAGAAGACACTGAAGCTTTCTTT,CASSLRAEDTEAFF
NA,TRBJ2-5,15,TRBD1,TRBV6-2/TRBV6-3,TGTGCCAGCAGAACCGGGACAGGATACCAAGAGACCCAGTACTTC,CASRTGTGYQETQYF
NA,TRBJ2-7,16,TRBD2,TRBV13,TGTGCCAGCAGCTTAGGGACTAGCGGGCCCGACTACGAGCAGTACTTC,CASSLGTSGPDYEQYF
many,TRBJ1-2,12,NA,TRBV24-1,TGTGCCACCAGTGGTCGGGAGCGGGGCTACACCTTC,CATSGRERGYTF
NA,TRBJ2-3,13,NA,TRBV10-3,TGTGCCATCAGTGCTAGCGGCACAGATACGCAGTATTTT,CAISASGTDTQYF
NA,TRBJ1-3,14,TRBD1,TRBV11-2,TGTGCCAGCAGCGTCCGACAGGGCGGAAACACCATATATTTT,CASSVRQGGNTIYF
NA,TRBJ2-1,16,TRBD2,TRBV6-1,TGTGCCAGCAGTGACCCCGGACTAGCGGGAGGGGATGAGCAGTTCTTC,CASSDPGLAGGDEQFF
many,TRBJ2-5,21,TRBD2,TRBV7-8,TGTGCCAGCAGCTTAGGGCGCCAAAGGACTAGCGTCAGGGGGGCCAAAGAGACCCAGTACTTC,CASSLGRQRTSVRGAKETQYF
NA,TRBJ2-7,14,NA,TRBV30,TGTGCCTGGACAAGGCTAGGGACGAGCTACGAGCAGTACTTC,CAWTRLGTSYEQYF
few,TRBJ1-5,16,NA,TRBV7-9,TGTGCCAGCAGCCAAGTTGGGGGTAAAGGCAATCAGCCCCAGCATTTT,CASSQVGGKGNQPQHF
NA,TRBJ2-5,16,TRBD2,TRBV9,TGTGCCAGCAGCGGGCGGACTAGCGGGCAACAAGAGACCCAGTACTTC,CASSGRTSGQQETQYF
few,TRBJ2-5,15,NA,TRBV6-1,TGTGCCAGCAGTGAAGCGGGGGGCTCCCAAGAGACCCAGTACTTC,CASSEAGGSQETQYF
few,TRBJ2-5,16,NA,TRBV5-6,TGTGCCAGCAGCTTGGTTGGAGGGGCCATCCAAGAGACCCAGTACTTC,CASSLVGGAIQETQYF
few,TRBJ1-2,14,NA,TRBV19,TGTGCCAGTAGTATGGGGGAGTCGGTCTATGGCTACACCTTC,CASSMGESVYGYTF
many,TRBJ2-5,14,NA,TRBV28,TGTGCCAGCAGTTTGGTGGGCAGGGAGGAGACCCAGTACTTC,CASSLVGREETQYF
many,TRBJ1-1,14,NA,TRBV30,TGTGCCTGGAGTGGGTTGACAGCAAACACTGAAGCTTTCTTT,CAWSGLTANTEAFF
NA,TRBJ1-4,14,TRBD1,TRBV5-5,TGTGCCAGCAGCACCGGACAGGGGAATGAAAAACTGTTTTTT,CASSTGQGNEKLFF
few,TRBJ1-3,15,NA,TRBV11-3,TGTGCCAGCAGCTTAAGTCTTGGGAGCCGAAACACCATATATTTT,CASSLSLGSRNTIYF
many,TRBJ2-7,15,TRBD2,TRBV11-1,TGTGCCAGCAGCTTGGGCGGCGGGAGGGCCCCCGAGCAGTACTTC,CASSLGGGRAPEQYF
NA,TRBJ2-3,14,NA,TRBV7-3,TGTGCCAGCAGCTTAAGTCCGACGGGGGATACGCAGTATTTT,CASSLSPTGDTQYF